This T cell receptor beta chain emerged from a study of cytomegalovirus exposure and HLA in healthy donors. In the study overall: Some 91 million unique TCRs from HLA-typed donors were held in an early release of data. Whole-study findings and limits: Earlier analysis looked at TCR beta V segments, and most were productive about 87% or about 30% of the time. There was a cluster of highly shared sequence variants that was likely a sequencing artifact.

This CDR3 contains 14 residues. Trimming at V came to 5 bases and at J to 2 bases, leaving 5 bases not matched to a gene. The germline gives CDR1 SEHNR, CDR2 FQNEAQ (reference sequence). In its sample, this clone was seen once. The target antigen is unknown. A multiplex PCR was run with 60 Vbeta primers and 13 Jbeta primers. TCRdb keeps only in-frame clones here, not all; method: immunoSEQ multiplex PCR. The profile shows about 180,000 clones, more than 60% of them singletons. Sequencing used PBMCs. The rearrangement joins TRBV7-9 to TRBJ2-5; 7 positions agree with TRBD2. The receptor was isolated from a man younger than 35 in good health and CMV-seronegative. The CDR3 sequence: CASSGWRGQETQYF. As DNA, the CDR3 is TGTGCCAGCAGCGGTTGGCGGGGGCAAGAGACCCAGTACTTC.